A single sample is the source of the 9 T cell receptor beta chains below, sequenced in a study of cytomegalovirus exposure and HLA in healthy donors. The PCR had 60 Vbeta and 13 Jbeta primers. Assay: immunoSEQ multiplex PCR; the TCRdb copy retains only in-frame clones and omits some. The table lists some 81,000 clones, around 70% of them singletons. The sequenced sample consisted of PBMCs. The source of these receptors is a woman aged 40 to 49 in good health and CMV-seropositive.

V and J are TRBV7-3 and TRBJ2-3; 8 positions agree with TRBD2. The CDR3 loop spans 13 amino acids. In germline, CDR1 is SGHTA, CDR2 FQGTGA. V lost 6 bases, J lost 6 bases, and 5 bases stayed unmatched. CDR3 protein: CASRLAGSDTQYF. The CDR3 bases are TGTGCCAGCAGGTTAGCGGGGTCGGATACGCAGTATTTT.

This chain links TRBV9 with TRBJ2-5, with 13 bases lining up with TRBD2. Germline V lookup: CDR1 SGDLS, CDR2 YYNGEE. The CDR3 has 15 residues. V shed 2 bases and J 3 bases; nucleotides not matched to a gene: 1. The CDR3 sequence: CASSVGTSGKETQYF. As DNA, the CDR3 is TGTGCCAGCAGCGTGGGGACTAGCGGGAAAGAGACCCAGTACTTC.

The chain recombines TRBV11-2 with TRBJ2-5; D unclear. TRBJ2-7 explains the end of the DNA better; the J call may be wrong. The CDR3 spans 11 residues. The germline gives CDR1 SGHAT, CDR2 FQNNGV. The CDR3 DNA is TGTGCCAGCAGCTTAGCCTACGAGCAGTACTTC. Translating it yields CASSLAYEQYF.

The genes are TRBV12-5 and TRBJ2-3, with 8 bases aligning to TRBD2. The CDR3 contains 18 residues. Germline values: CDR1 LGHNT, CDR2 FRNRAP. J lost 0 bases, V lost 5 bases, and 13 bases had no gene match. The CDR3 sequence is CASGTRWLSSGSTDTQYF. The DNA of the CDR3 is TGTGCTAGTGGTACGCGGTGGTTGTCTAGCGGGAGCACAGATACGCAGTATTTT.

DNA of the CDR3: TGTGCCAGCAGTTGGACAGGATCCTACGAGCAGTACTTC. Protein product: CASSWTGSYEQYF. The gene calls are TRBV28 and TRBJ2-7, with TRBD1 matching 7 bases. After removal of 4 bases from V and 1 base from J, the junction contained 1 base not matched to a gene. Looked up from germline, CDR1 is MDHEN and CDR2 is SYDVKM. The CDR3 spans 13 residues. The full variable domain, in which reference TRBV28 and TRBJ2-7 provide the parts outside the CDR3, is DVKVTQSSRYLVKRTGEKVFLECVQDMDHENMFWYRQDPGLGLRLIYFSYDVKMKEKGDIPEGYSVSREKKERFSLILESASTNQTSMYLCASSWTGSYEQYFGPGTRLTVT.

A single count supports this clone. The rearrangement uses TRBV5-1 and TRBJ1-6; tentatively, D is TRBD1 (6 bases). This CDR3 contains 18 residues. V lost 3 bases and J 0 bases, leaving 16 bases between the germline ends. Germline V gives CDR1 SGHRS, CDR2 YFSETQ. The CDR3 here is CASSSEDRFSSYNSPLHF. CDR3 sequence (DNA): TGCGCCAGCAGCTCCGAAGACAGGTTCAGCTCCTATAATTCACCCCTCCACTTT.

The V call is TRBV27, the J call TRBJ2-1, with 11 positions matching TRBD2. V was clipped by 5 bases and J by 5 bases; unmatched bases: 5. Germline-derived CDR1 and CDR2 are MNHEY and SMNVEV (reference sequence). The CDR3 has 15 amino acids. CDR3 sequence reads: CASSAGTSGNNEQFF. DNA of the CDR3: TGTGCCAGCAGTGCTGGGACTAGCGGAAACAATGAGCAGTTCTTC.

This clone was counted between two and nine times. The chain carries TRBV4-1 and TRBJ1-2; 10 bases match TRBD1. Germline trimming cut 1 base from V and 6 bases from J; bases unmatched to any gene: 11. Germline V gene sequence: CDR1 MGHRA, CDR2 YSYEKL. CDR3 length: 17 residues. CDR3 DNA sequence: TGCGCCAGCAGCCAAGCGTCTATCTTAGGGACAGGGGATGGCTACACCTTC. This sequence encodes CASSQASILGTGDGYTF.

In nucleotides, the CDR3 is TGTGCCAGCAGTGAAGCGCTTCGACAGGGGAACTATGGCTACACCTTC. This encodes CASSEALRQGNYGYTF. This chain connects TRBV6-1 to TRBJ1-2; 8 bases fit TRBD1. From germline, CDR1 is MNHNS and CDR2 SASEGT. The J segment lost 2 bases and the V segment lost 0 bases, leaving 5 bases of the junction unmatched. The CDR3 runs 16 residues.